Here is one T cell receptor (beta chain) with its context. This sample is part of a study of cytomegalovirus exposure and HLA in healthy donors. The PCR contained 60 Vbeta and 13 Jbeta primers. The protocol was immunoSEQ multiplex PCR, while the TCRdb copy is restricted to in-frame clones and leaves out a portion. The data show approximately 290,000 clones, 80% seen once. V was cut by 0 bases and J by 4 bases, with 10 bases left in between. The germline V gene encodes CDR1 SGHRS and CDR2 YFSETQ. CDR3 length: 14 residues. Specimen: PBMCs. This clonotype originated in a girl aged 2 to 10 in good health and CMV-seronegative. The V call is TRBV5-1, the J call TRBJ1-1; D is perhaps TRBD1 (5 bases). The CDR3 is CASSLEQGGTEAFF. The CDR3 DNA reads TGCGCCAGCAGCTTGGAGCAGGGAGGCACTGAAGCTTTCTTT.